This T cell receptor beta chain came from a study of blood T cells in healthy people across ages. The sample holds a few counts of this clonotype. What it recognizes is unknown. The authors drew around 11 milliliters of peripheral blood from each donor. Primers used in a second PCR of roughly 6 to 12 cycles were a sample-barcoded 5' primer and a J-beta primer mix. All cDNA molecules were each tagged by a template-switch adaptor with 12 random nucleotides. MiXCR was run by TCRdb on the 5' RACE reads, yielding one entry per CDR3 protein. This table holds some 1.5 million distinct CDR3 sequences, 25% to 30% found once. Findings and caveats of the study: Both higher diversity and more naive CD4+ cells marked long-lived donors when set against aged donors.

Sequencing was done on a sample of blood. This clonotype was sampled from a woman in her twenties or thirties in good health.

The CDR3 protein is CASSSLSKRYEQYF. Written as DNA, the CDR3 is TGTGCCAGCAGTTCCCTCTCGAAACGCTACGAGCAGTACTTC. J is TRBJ2-7 and V is TRBV27; no clear D. The CDR3 runs 14 residues. V lost 4 bases, J lost 3 bases, and 13 bases lay in between. Germline loops: CDR1 MNHEY, CDR2 SMNVEV (reference sequence).